The 26 T cell receptor beta chains below all came from one sample that was sequenced in a study of read filtering for tumor transcriptome and immune sequencing. Molecular barcoded adaptors covering alpha/delta and beta/gamma chains were used on approximately 400 ng RNA. From the reads, TCRdb called clonotypes with MiXCR, one entry per CDR3 protein. This sample has more than 30,000 distinct CDR3 sequences, with about an eighth found just once. Sequencing was done on a sample of a population of CD138-negative cells sorted from bone marrow. These receptors all stem from a donor at least 40 years old with multiple myeloma.

Concerning this clonotype itself: A much more abundant neighbour one base away suggests this may be a read error. Here the CDR3 DNA reads TGCAGTGCCACCGGGGCCGCAACTAATGAAAAACTGGCTTTT. Translation: CSATGAATNEKLAF. The chain combines TRBV20-1 with TRBJ1-4; possible D gene TRBD1, 5 bases. The CDR3 spans 14 residues. Germline-derived CDR1 and CDR2 are DFQATT and SNEGSKA (reference sequence).

This clonotype showed up many times. This CDR3 is CASSIMWRENTDTQYF. The CDR3 DNA reads TGTGCCAGTAGTATCATGTGGCGGGAGAACACAGATACGCAGTATTTT. The chain carries TRBV19 and TRBJ2-3, with 7 bases lining up with TRBD2. From germline, CDR1 is LNHDA and CDR2 SQIVND (reference sequence). CDR3 size: 16 residues. J gave up 2 bases and V 3 bases, and 8 bases lay outside the gene matches.

This clonotype was counted between two and nine times. A single base separates this from a much larger clone, so it may be a read error. This chain connects TRBV29-1 to TRBJ1-4, with D maybe TRBD1 (6 bases). Germline values: CDR1 SQVTM, CDR2 ANQGSEA. CDR3 length equals 12 residues. The chain's CDR3 is CSAGDNSEKLCF. The CDR3 DNA reads TGCAGCGCTGGGGACAACTCCGAAAAACTGTGTTTT.

Ten or more counts support this clonotype. This rearrangement joins TRBV6-1 to TRBJ1-5, with TRBD1 as a possible D gene (6 bases). The CDR3 runs 16 residues. Germline CDR1 reads MNHNS; CDR2 reads SASEGT. Trimming cost V 3 bases and J 6 bases, with 18 bases left between them. The CDR3 nucleotides read TGTGCCAGCAGTGACCTGGGGGGGCGAGTAGGTCAGCCCCAGCATTTT. As protein: CASSDLGGRVGQPQHF.

This clonotype was picked up many times. The rearrangement uses TRBV7-8 and TRBJ2-2; TRBD1 agrees at 8 bases. The CDR3 extends over 15 amino acids. Trimming took 4 bases from V and 5 from J; bases not matched to a gene: 6. The V gene's germline CDR1 is SGHVS and CDR2 FQNEAQ. The CDR3 coding sequence is TGTGCCAGCAGCTCAGGACAGGGTCGGACCGGGGAGCTGTTTTTT. Its protein is CASSSGQGRTGELFF.

This chain joins TRBV6-7 and TRBJ2-6; TRBD2 is a possible D gene (6 bases). TRBV6-7 is known as an ORF, though its function is uncertain. Between the trimmed V and J ends, which lost 2 bases and 0 bases, there was a span of 20 bases. The CDR3 runs 20 residues. The chain's CDR3 is CASSYPSGGWRVSGANVLTF. The CDR3 DNA is TGTGCCAGCAGTTACCCCAGTGGAGGGTGGAGGGTCTCTGGGGCCAACGTCCTGACTTTC.

This clonotype was recorded at least ten times. The V call is TRBV2, the J call TRBJ2-3; 7 nucleotides match TRBD1. CDR1 is SNHLY and CDR2 is FYNNEI in the germline V gene. The CDR3 loop spans 15 amino acids. V trimming: 6 bases; J trimming: 0 bases; junction bases outside the gene matches: 6. CDR3: CASRAGTASTDTQYF. In nucleotides, the CDR3 is TGTGCCAGCAGAGCTGGGACAGCTAGCACAGATACGCAGTATTTT.

The table lists this clonotype with many counts. The chain recombines TRBV6-2 or TRBV6-3 with TRBJ2-7, with 8 positions matching TRBD2. The CDR3 sequence is 15 residues long. Unmatched junction bases numbered 9, after V lost 6 bases and J lost 2 bases. Germline CDR1 is MNHEY and CDR2 is SVGEGT. The CDR3: CASRRPGSGAYEQYF. As DNA, the CDR3 is TGTGCCAGCAGAAGACCGGGTAGCGGGGCCTACGAGCAGTACTTC.

This clonotype was recorded many times. The J gene is TRBJ2-7, the V gene TRBV20-1; 8 bases align to TRBD2. Germline CDR1 is DFQATT and CDR2 is SNEGSKA (reference sequence). This CDR3 is 13 amino acids long. J was trimmed by 5 bases and V by 1 base; bases with no gene match: 4. The CDR3 loop is CSARGTSTNEQYF. CDR3 coding DNA: TGCAGTGCTAGAGGGACTAGCACCAACGAGCAGTACTTC.

This clonotype was counted at least ten times. This chain connects TRBV29-1 to TRBJ2-1; TRBD1 matches at 10 bases. The CDR3 contains 15 residues. CDR1 and CDR2 from the germline V gene are SQVTM and ANQGSEA. Trimming took 6 bases from V and 8 from J; bases not matched to a gene: 13. CDR3 loop: CSVRGQGFSVDEQFF. DNA for the CDR3: TGCAGCGTCCGGGGACAGGGGTTTAGTGTAGATGAGCAGTTCTTC.

On this clonotype: This may be a read error, as it is one base from a much larger clone. The gene calls are TRBV30 and TRBJ2-3; 7 bases line up with TRBD1. Germline V lookup: CDR1 GTSNPN, CDR2 SVGIG (reference sequence). CDR3 size: 16 residues. Here the CDR3 DNA reads TGTGCCTGGAGCGAGCCCAGAGGGGGCGTCTCAGATACGCGGTATTTT. It specifies CAWSEPRGGVSDTRYF.

This clonotype has at least ten counts. The chain couples TRBV4-3 to TRBJ2-2; D possibly corresponds to TRBD2 (6 bases). Germline V CDR1 and CDR2: LGHNA, YSLEER. Trimming pared 0 bases from V and 1 base from J, leaving 12 bases between. The CDR3 is made up of 17 amino acids. CDR3 sequence: CASSQDLWEVNTGELFF. CDR3 bases: TGCGCCAGCAGCCAAGATCTTTGGGAGGTGAACACCGGGGAGCTGTTTTTT.

This clonotype occurred many times. The rearrangement uses TRBV30 and TRBJ2-1, with TRBD1 matching 8 bases. This CDR3 spans 14 amino acids. Germline CDR1 is GTSNPN and CDR2 is SVGIG (reference sequence). The V gene end was trimmed by 2 bases and the J gene end by 6 bases; junction bases not matched to a gene: 6. CDR3 DNA: TGTGCCTGGAGTCAAGGCAGGGGGCGCAATGAGCAGTTCTTC. It translates to CAWSQGRGRNEQFF. Drawing the rest from reference TRBV30 and TRBJ2-1, the complete variable domain is SQTIHQWPATLVQPVGSPLSLECTVEGTSNPNLYWYRQAAGRGLQLLFYSVGIGQISSEVPQNLSASRPQDRQFILSSKKLLLSDSGFYLCAWSQGRGRNEQFFGPGTRLTVL.

This clonotype was seen many times. The rearrangement uses TRBV27 and TRBJ1-1; a weak D match, TRBD1 (5 bases). Trimming removed 1 base from V and 6 bases from J, with 15 bases in between. This CDR3 comprises 15 residues. Germline CDR1 MNHEY, CDR2 SMNVEV (reference sequence). The CDR3 DNA follows: TGTGCCAGCAGTTTATGGGGTTTAGAGGGGTCTGAAGCTTTCTTT. Translating it yields CASSLWGLEGSEAFF.

This clonotype was counted ten times or more. The rearrangement joins TRBV15 to TRBJ2-5; the match to TRBD1 covers 9 bases. The germline CDR1 and CDR2 sequences are LNHNV and YYDKDF (reference sequence). This CDR3 contains 15 residues. Losses at the gene ends were 2 bases for V and 2 bases for J; bases not matched to a gene: 3. The CDR3: CATSRRTGAQETQYF. The DNA for the CDR3 is TGTGCCACCAGCAGAAGGACAGGGGCACAAGAGACCCAGTACTTC.

This clonotype was seen more than once but under ten times. The chain combines TRBV7-9 with TRBJ2-2; 9 bases are shared with TRBD1. J gave up 5 bases and V 8 bases, and 12 bases lay outside the gene matches. The CDR3 is made up of 16 amino acids. CDR1 and CDR2 from the germline V gene are SEHNR and FQNEAQ (reference sequence). The CDR3 sequence is CASEERDRVFTGELFF. The CDR3 DNA reads TGTGCCAGCGAAGAAAGGGACAGGGTCTTTACCGGGGAGCTGTTTTTT.

About this clonotype: A much larger clone differs by one base, so this may be a read error. The rearrangement links TRBV4-3 to TRBJ2-3; 7 bases match TRBD1. This CDR3 is 16 amino acids long. Germline CDR1 LGHNA, CDR2 YSLEER. The V segment lost 3 bases and the J segment 1 base; nucleotides outside the gene matches: 7. In DNA form, the CDR3 reads TGCGCCAGCAGCCAGATGGACAGGCCCGGCACAGATACGCAGTATTTT. As protein: CASSQMDRPGTDTQYF.

Concerning this clonotype: Being one base from a much bigger clone, this may be a read error. V and J are TRBV12-3 or TRBV12-4 and TRBJ2-5, with D possibly called TRBD1 or TRBD2 (7 bases each). The CDR3 is 12 amino acids. In DNA form, the CDR3 reads TGTGCCGGCAGGGGGGGCTGGGAGACCCAGTACTTC. Translation: CAGRGGWETQYF.

This clonotype was seen at least ten times. The V call is TRBV18, the J call TRBJ1-1; TRBD1 matches 7 bases. V shed 2 bases, J shed 1 base, and the junction held 7 bases outside the gene matches. This CDR3 is built from 16 residues. The germline V gene encodes CDR1 KGHSH and CDR2 LQKENI. For the CDR3, the DNA is TGTGCCAGCTCACCATACAGGGGAGGATCGAACACTGAAGCTTTCTTT. Protein product: CASSPYRGGSNTEAFF.

This clonotype occurred many times. The chain's CDR3 is CARIRADLNTEAFF. The DNA for the CDR3 is TGTGCCAGGATCCGGGCAGATCTGAACACTGAAGCTTTCTTT. V is TRBV6-2 or TRBV6-3 and J is TRBJ1-1; D remains ambiguous. The V gene's germline CDR1 is MNHEY and CDR2 SVGEGT. V was shortened by 9 bases and J by 0 bases, with 14 bases between the two germline ends. The CDR3 sequence is 14 residues long.

This clonotype occurred many times. For the CDR3, the DNA is TGCAGTGCTAGAGATTTCGGGACTAGCGGGCCAGAGACCCAGTACTTC. Encoded protein: CSARDFGTSGPETQYF. J is TRBJ2-5 and V is TRBV20-1; TRBD2 matches 12 bases. The length of the CDR3 is 16 residues. CDR1 is DFQATT, CDR2 SNEGSKA, per germline (reference sequence). V lost 0 bases to trimming and J lost 4 bases; unmatched junction nucleotides: 6.

This clonotype was counted ten times or more. A much larger clone differs by one base, so this may be a read error. The chain's CDR3 is CASSNRTSGAYKEQFF. CDR3 DNA sequence: TGTGCCAGTAGTAACCGGACTAGCGGAGCCTACAAGGAGCAGTTCTTC. The chain couples TRBV19 to TRBJ2-1; 10 bases align to TRBD2. The germline V gene encodes CDR1 LNHDA and CDR2 SQIVND (reference sequence). This CDR3 has 16 amino acids.

The genes are TRBV10-3 and TRBJ2-2; 7 bases fit TRBD1. CDR3 length: 15 amino acids. Trimming removed 2 bases from V and 7 bases from J; junction bases left unmatched: 7. Germline assignment: CDR1 ENHRY and CDR2 SYGVKD. The CDR3 region has the DNA TGTGCCATCAGTGAGACCCAGGGGGATTACGGGGAGCTGTTTTTT. Its translation: CAISETQGDYGELFF.

This clonotype has ten or more counts. The gene calls are TRBV29-1 and TRBJ2-2; 9 nucleotides line up with TRBD2. V lost 6 bases and J lost 2; bases outside the gene matches: 4. Germline loops: CDR1 SQVTM, CDR2 ANQGSEA. The CDR3 spans 14 residues. The CDR3: CSVLAGVNTGELFF. The CDR3 bases are TGCAGCGTACTAGCGGGTGTAAACACCGGGGAGCTGTTTTTT.

With respect to this clonotype: This likely traces to a read error, being one base from a far larger clone. The chain recombines TRBV3-2 with TRBJ2-3; the table calls TRBD1, which could not be checked here. TRBV3-2 is given as a pseudogene. This CDR3 spans 15 amino acids. CDR3 loop: CASSHHYPPGDAQYF. As DNA, the CDR3 is TGTGCCAGCAGCCACCATTACCCCCCGGGAGATGCGCAGTATTTT.

Worth noting for this clonotype: One base separates it from a far larger clone, so it is likely a read error. Likely a read error: the CDR3 ends without its conserved phenylalanine or tryptophan. This CDR3 is CASSWGDLGASGRRNEQFL. In nucleotides, the CDR3 is TGTGCCAGCAGCTGGGGGGATTTGGGGGCTAGCGGGAGGCGTAATGAGCAGTTCCTC. This chain uses TRBV5-6 with TRBJ2-1, with TRBD2 matching over 11 bases. The V and J ends lost 3 bases and 7 bases, in that order; junction bases with no gene match: 18. Germline CDR1 and CDR2: SGHDT and YYEEEE. The CDR3 covers 19 residues.